This record concerns one T cell receptor (beta chain) sequence. The data are from a study of cytomegalovirus exposure and HLA in healthy donors. V shed 1 base and J shed 2 bases, with 9 bases lying between them. The CDR3 consists of 14 residues. Germline CDR1 reads GTSNPN; CDR2 reads SVGIG (reference sequence). Use of 60 Vbeta and 13 Jbeta primers characterized the PCR. Original processing methods: A later analysis tallied approximately 80 million unique TCR beta chains, 8.5 million to 11 million of them shared. The protocol was immunoSEQ multiplex PCR, while the TCRdb copy is restricted to in-frame clones and leaves out a portion. That table is the source of V, J and clone size, and D and trimming were worked out from the DNA. The sample consists of 150,000 to 200,000 clones, over 70% of them appearing once.

The source is a man aged 18 to 29 in good health and CMV-seronegative. The chain employs TRBV30 and TRBJ1-5; the D is unclear. The sample comprised PBMCs. In DNA form, the CDR3 reads TGTGCCTGGAGTGCTTCCACAGGCAATCAGCCCCAGCATTTT. Amino acids: CAWSASTGNQPQHF. Full variable domain (missing parts from reference TRBV30 and TRBJ1-5): SQTIHQWPATLVQPVGSPLSLECTVEGTSNPNLYWYRQAAGRGLQLLFYSVGIGQISSEVPQNLSASRPQDRQFILSSKKLLLSDSGFYLCAWSASTGNQPQHFGDGTRLSIL.